The 8 T cell receptor beta chains listed next were all sequenced from one sample in a study of blood T cell repertoires in COVID-19. Assay: immunoSEQ multiplex PCR; the TCRdb copy retains only in-frame clones and omits some. The table lists a few hundred thousand clones, 82% of them singletons, with 7.5% to 9.5% in the top ten. The sequenced sample was peripheral blood. The source is a woman at least 80 years old with COVID-19, enrolled during active disease.

The chain carries TRBV15 and TRBJ2-7; perhaps TRBD1 as D (5 bases). This CDR3 comprises 15 residues. The germline V gene has CDR1 LNHNV and CDR2 YYDKDF (reference sequence). V shed 4 bases and J shed 1 base, with 14 bases lying between them. The CDR3 sequence: CATSKETVGSYEQYF. CDR3 bases: TGTGCCACCAGCAAAGAGACAGTCGGATCCTACGAGCAGTACTTC.

The rearrangement links TRBV6-2 or TRBV6-3 to TRBJ2-7; 8 bases are a match to TRBD2. This CDR3 is 15 amino acids long. The J segment lost 2 bases and the V segment lost 6 bases, leaving 9 bases of the junction unmatched. Germline CDR1 reads MNHEY; CDR2 reads SVGEGT. CDR3 DNA: TGTGCCAGCAGCCTTACCGGGGGGGGAGCCTACGAGCAGTACTTC. Its translation is CASSLTGGGAYEQYF.

The chain employs TRBV5-1 and TRBJ1-4; 7 positions match TRBD1. This CDR3 comprises 16 residues. Looked up from germline, CDR1 is SGHRS and CDR2 is YFSETQ. V was clipped by 0 bases and J by 2 bases; unmatched bases: 4. CDR3 region: CASSLAPQGTNEKLFF. As DNA, the CDR3 is TGCGCCAGCAGCTTGGCCCCACAGGGGACTAATGAAAAACTGTTTTTT.

The CDR3 spells CASSAGQGGNYGYTF. The CDR3 DNA sequence: TGTGCCAGCAGCGCCGGACAGGGCGGGAACTATGGCTACACCTTC. The V and J genes are TRBV9 and TRBJ1-2; 8 nucleotides agree with TRBD1. The V segment lost 3 bases and the J segment 2 bases; nucleotides outside the gene matches: 6. Germline V lookup: CDR1 SGDLS, CDR2 YYNGEE. The CDR3 runs to 15 residues.

As to this clone: Other DNA sequences in this sample translate to the same CDR3. This sequence joins TRBV7-9 and TRBJ1-5, with D uncertain. Germline CDR1 reads SEHNR; CDR2 reads FQNEAQ (reference sequence). The CDR3 spans 15 residues. V shed 5 bases and J shed 2 bases, with 13 bases lying between them. The CDR3 is CASSPTEGRNQPQHF. The CDR3 DNA follows: TGTGCCAGCAGCCCCACAGAAGGTCGCAATCAGCCCCAGCATTTT.

This rearrangement joins TRBV7-2 to TRBJ1-4; the D gene is possibly TRBD1 (5 bases). This CDR3 is built from 15 residues. V was pared by 5 bases and J by 3 bases, with 13 bases between. CDR1 SGHTA and CDR2 FQGNSA come from the germline V gene. The CDR3 here is CASSGGGGPNEKLFF. The CDR3 DNA is TGTGCCAGCAGCGGGGGGGGAGGTCCTAATGAAAAACTGTTTTTT. The whole variable domain, filled in from reference TRBV7-2 and TRBJ1-4, reads GAGVSQSPSNKVTEKGKDVELRCDPISGHTALYWYRQSLGQGLEFLIYFQGNSAPDKSGLPSDRFSAERTGGSVSTLTIQRTQQEDSAVYLCASSGGGGPNEKLFFGSGTQLSVL.

The V and J genes are TRBV25-1 and TRBJ1-4; a possible D gene is TRBD1 (5 bases). This CDR3 has 15 residues. Trimming shortened V by 5 bases and J by 7 bases, and 17 bases separated the two germline ends. Germline assignment: CDR1 MGHDK and CDR2 SYGVNS. Here the CDR3 reads CASSSPGLGGEKLFF. As DNA, the CDR3 is TGTGCCAGCAGTTCCCCGGGACTTGGGGGTGAAAAACTGTTTTTT. The full variable domain, rest sourced from reference TRBV25-1 and TRBJ1-4, is EADIYQTPRYLVIGTGKKITLECSQTMGHDKMYWYQQDPGMELHLIHYSYGVNSTEKGDLSSESTVSRIRTEHFPLTLESARPSHTSQYLCASSSPGLGGEKLFFGSGTQLSVL.

The chain uses TRBV4-3 and TRBJ2-3, with D possibly matching TRBD2 (6 bases). CDR3 size: 18 residues. The ends were cut back, 5 bases at V and 8 bases at J, with 29 bases in the middle. The germline gives CDR1 LGHNA, CDR2 YSLEER. CDR3 DNA: TGCGCCAGCAGCTCACACACTGGGGGGACGGCGTATGCGGGTACGCAGTATTTT. Encoded protein: CASSSHTGGTAYAGTQYF.